This T cell receptor beta chain was obtained from a study of cytomegalovirus exposure and HLA in healthy donors. The PCR was carried out with 60 Vbeta primers and 13 Jbeta primers. Generated by immunoSEQ multiplex PCR, the TCRdb table keeps only in-frame clones and is missing some. The table records about 270,000 clones, just over 70% of them present only once. Trimming pared 2 bases from V and 5 bases from J, leaving 13 bases between. In germline, CDR1 is SGHAT, CDR2 FQNNGV. CDR3 length: 15 residues. This receptor was identified in a female donor in good health and CMV-seronegative. The V call is TRBV11-2, the J call TRBJ2-4; weak D call: TRBD2 (6 bases). Sequenced: PBMCs. This CDR3 reads CASSLLRGSENIQYF. CDR3 DNA: TGTGCCAGCAGCTTACTTCGGGGGTCGGAAAACATTCAGTACTTC.